Below, 23 T cell receptor beta chains from the same sample are listed, as sequenced in a study of T cell responses to AZD1222 COVID-19 vaccine. Assay used: immunoSEQ multiplex PCR; TCRdb lists only in-frame clones, some missing. The table includes some 89,000 clones, approximately 89% detected once. The input for sequencing was peripheral blood, taken on day 0 of AZD1222 vaccination. The receptors come from an adult in good health.

This rearrangement joins TRBV7-2 to TRBJ1-1, with D unresolved. The CDR3 has 13 residues. V was trimmed by 6 bases and J by 3 bases, leaving 11 bases between them. Germline values: CDR1 SGHTA, CDR2 FQGNSA. Here the CDR3 DNA reads TGTGCCAGCAGACCTTACAGAGACACTGAAGCTTTCTTT. It translates to CASRPYRDTEAFF.

This rearrangement joins TRBV5-4 to TRBJ2-6; D not certain. The germline gives CDR1 SGHNT, CDR2 YYREEE (reference sequence). The CDR3 is made up of 13 amino acids. V dropped 2 bases and J dropped 3 bases, with 3 bases sitting between them. The CDR3 DNA follows: TGTGCCAGCAGCTTCCTTGGGGCCAACGTCCTGACTTTC. This gives the protein CASSFLGANVLTF.

The chain carries TRBV5-1 and TRBJ1-1; 8 bases are shared with TRBD1. CDR3 length: 13 residues. J was trimmed by 6 bases and V by 3 bases; bases with no gene match: 4. CDR1 and CDR2 (germline): SGHRS, YFSETQ. CDR3 in DNA: TGCGCCAGCAGCTCCGGGACAGGCCCTGAAGCTTTCTTT. Translated: CASSSGTGPEAFF.

The sample holds one count of this clone. The rearrangement uses TRBV9 and TRBJ1-5; D not certain. Per germline, CDR1 SGDLS and CDR2 YYNGEE. This CDR3 has 14 residues. Trimming pared 4 bases from V and 2 bases from J, leaving 10 bases between. CDR3 coding DNA: TGTGCCAGCAGCACCGGGTCAGGCAATCAGCCCCAGCATTTT. It yields the protein CASSTGSGNQPQHF.

This clone appeared a few times. The chain carries TRBV19 and TRBJ2-3; D might be TRBD2 (5 bases). The CDR3 consists of 17 residues. V lost 9 bases and J lost 1, with 23 bases in between. Germline V gene data show CDR1 as LNHDA and CDR2 as SQIVND (reference sequence). For the CDR3, the DNA is TGTGCCAGCCATGATTCTGGGGAGCCTTCGGGCACAGATACGCAGTATTTT. Translating it yields CASHDSGEPSGTDTQYF.

V usage is TRBV9 and J usage is TRBJ2-7; 10 bases are a match to TRBD2. Germline V lookup: CDR1 SGDLS, CDR2 YYNGEE. This CDR3 region has 19 residues. J lost 5 bases, V lost 0 bases, and 17 bases had no gene match. The DNA for the CDR3 is TGTGCCAGCAGCGTAGGTCTTGGGGCTAGCGGGAGTGTCGTCGACGAGCAGTACTTC. Translation: CASSVGLGASGSVVDEQYF.

The chain carries TRBV5-1 and TRBJ2-5; TRBD1 is a possible D gene (7 bases). V was pared by 5 bases and J by 5 bases, with 19 bases between. The length of the CDR3 is 15 residues. Germline loops: CDR1 SGHRS, CDR2 YFSETQ. CDR3 in DNA: TGCGCCAGCAGGTCAGGGGGGCGGACGACGGAGACCCAGTACTTC. Translation: CASRSGGRTTETQYF.

The count of this clone is one. V usage is TRBV6-2 or TRBV6-3 and J usage is TRBJ2-7, with no clear D. The CDR3 loop spans 14 amino acids. Per germline, CDR1 MNHEY and CDR2 SVGEGT. Deletions cut 6 bases from V and 3 bases from J, with 15 bases between. CDR3 amino acids: CASSPRGASYEQYF. The CDR3 bases are TGTGCCAGCAGCCCCCGTGGAGCAAGCTACGAGCAGTACTTC.

For the CDR3, the DNA is TGTGCCAGTAGTACAGTGCAGGGGAGCACTGAAGCTTTCTTT. Its translation is CASSTVQGSTEAFF. The gene calls are TRBV19 and TRBJ1-1, with D possibly TRBD1 on 6 matching bases. CDR1 LNHDA and CDR2 SQIVND come from the germline V gene (reference sequence). The CDR3 length is 14 residues. V dropped 4 bases and J dropped 4 bases, with 13 bases sitting between them. Supplemented by reference TRBV19 and TRBJ1-1, the full variable domain reads DGGITQSPKYLFRKEGQNVTLSCEQNLNHDAMYWYRQDPGQGLRLIYYSQIVNDFQKGDIAEGYSVSREKKESFPLTVTSAQKNPTAFYLCASSTVQGSTEAFFGQGTRLTVV.

For the CDR3, the DNA is TGTGCCAGTAGTATAGGCTCTAGCGGGGGGTTCGATGAGCAGTTCTTC. Its protein product is CASSIGSSGGFDEQFF. The chain has TRBV19 and TRBJ2-1, with 11 positions matching TRBD2. Trimming took 1 base from V and 8 from J; bases not matched to a gene: 7. The length of the CDR3 is 16 residues. CDR1 is LNHDA, CDR2 SQIVND, per germline (reference sequence). Complete variable domain (other parts from reference TRBV19 and TRBJ2-1): DGGITQSPKYLFRKEGQNVTLSCEQNLNHDAMYWYRQDPGQGLRLIYYSQIVNDFQKGDIAEGYSVSREKKESFPLTVTSAQKNPTAFYLCASSIGSSGGFDEQFFGPGTRLTVL.

This chain connects TRBV30 to TRBJ1-1, with D unclear. V dropped 2 bases and J dropped 1 base, with 8 bases sitting between them. Germline V gene lookup returns CDR1 GTSNPN and CDR2 SVGIG (reference sequence). The length of the CDR3 is 13 residues. CDR3 nucleotides: TGTGCCTGGAGTTGGATCGCGAACACTGAAGCTTTCTTT. Protein: CAWSWIANTEAFF.

V and J are TRBV6-5 and TRBJ2-7; 9 bases fit TRBD2. The CDR3 runs to 13 residues. Per the germline V gene, CDR1 is MNHEY and CDR2 is SVGAGI. The J segment lost 2 bases and the V segment lost 11 bases, leaving 7 bases of the junction unmatched. In DNA, the CDR3 is TGTGCCTCCTCGACTAGCGGACCCTACGAGCAGTACTTC. Translating gives CASSTSGPYEQYF.

This sequence joins TRBV18 and TRBJ1-1; D ambiguous. CDR3 length: 15 residues. V shed 4 bases and J shed 3 bases, with 15 bases lying between them. Germline V gene lookup returns CDR1 KGHSH and CDR2 LQKENI. The CDR3 sequence is CASSRPFLGDTEAFF. The CDR3 region has the DNA TGTGCCAGCTCACGGCCGTTCCTCGGGGACACTGAAGCTTTCTTT.

The chain uses TRBV12-3 or TRBV12-4 and TRBJ2-1; no firm D call. V was shortened by 0 bases and J by 12 bases, with 12 bases between the two germline ends. CDR3 length equals 13 residues. The CDR3 is CASSLASQARQFF. CDR3 nucleotides: TGTGCCAGCAGTTTAGCATCTCAGGCGAGGCAGTTCTTC.

The chain joins TRBV5-1 to TRBJ2-7; TRBD2 aligns across 7 bases. The CDR3 has 13 residues. From germline, CDR1 is SGHRS and CDR2 YFSETQ. Germline trimming cut 6 bases from V and 5 bases from J; bases unmatched to any gene: 8. The CDR3 DNA is TGCGCCAGCACGTTGGGGGGAGGGGACGAGCAGTACTTC. This codes for CASTLGGGDEQYF.

J is TRBJ1-5 and V is TRBV6-5; possibly TRBD1 for D (5 bases). Germline V lookup: CDR1 MNHEY, CDR2 SVGAGI. CDR3 size: 15 residues. Trimming left V 5 bases short and J 4 bases short, with 15 bases between. In DNA form, the CDR3 reads TGTGCCAGCAGTCCTGCGGGGGGAGTTAATCAGCCCCAGCATTTT. Its translation: CASSPAGGVNQPQHF.

This chain links TRBV5-6 with TRBJ1-5, with D maybe TRBD1 (6 bases). The CDR3 covers 15 residues. Trimming removed 3 bases from V and 0 bases from J, with 10 bases in between. From germline, CDR1 is SGHDT and CDR2 YYEEEE. The CDR3 loop is CASSWGGDSNQPQHF. Here the CDR3 DNA reads TGTGCCAGCAGCTGGGGGGGCGATAGCAATCAGCCCCAGCATTTT.

In its sample, this clone was seen once. The chain employs TRBV6-1 and TRBJ1-2; 8 nucleotides align to TRBD1. V was clipped by 5 bases and J by 3 bases; unmatched bases: 2. Germline values: CDR1 MNHNS, CDR2 SASEGT. This CDR3 is 13 amino acids long. The CDR3 coding sequence is TGTGCCAGCAGTTCGACAGGGGACTATGGCTACACCTTC. Amino acids: CASSSTGDYGYTF.

The CDR3 region is CASSEDARGPYEQYF. CDR3 sequence (DNA): TGTGCCAGCAGTGAAGACGCCCGGGGGCCATACGAGCAGTACTTC. This sequence joins TRBV2 and TRBJ2-7; D may match TRBD1 or TRBD2 (6 bases each). Germline CDR1 reads SNHLY; CDR2 reads FYNNEI. The CDR3 consists of 15 residues. Trimming removed 1 base from V and 4 bases from J, with 14 bases in between.

The J gene is TRBJ1-6, the V gene TRBV7-2; D gene uncertain. CDR3 size: 14 residues. CDR1 SGHTA and CDR2 FQGNSA come from the germline V gene. Between the trimmed V and J ends, which lost 1 base and 13 bases, there was a span of 14 bases. The CDR3 is CASSLDSSTGPLHF. The CDR3 region has the DNA TGTGCCAGCAGCTTAGACAGTTCCACGGGTCCCCTCCACTTT.

This chain links TRBV7-8 with TRBJ2-2, with TRBD2 as a possible D gene (5 bases). With 1 base removed from V and 4 bases from J, the gap between germline ends came to 13 bases. The CDR3 has 16 amino acids. CDR1 and CDR2 (germline): SGHVS, FQNEAQ. This CDR3 is CASSLVMGAGTGELFF. CDR3 sequence (DNA): TGTGCCAGCAGCTTAGTAATGGGAGCCGGCACCGGGGAGCTGTTTTTT.

The chain combines TRBV4-1 with TRBJ1-2; 12 nucleotides match TRBD1. V shed 7 bases and J 7 bases; nucleotides not matched to a gene: 10. Germline V gives CDR1 MGHRA, CDR2 YSYEKL. The CDR3 is made up of 15 amino acids. The chain's CDR3 is CASNLPGQGASGYTF. The CDR3 nucleotides are TGCGCCAGCAACCTACCGGGACAGGGGGCAAGTGGCTACACCTTC.

V usage is TRBV29-1 and J usage is TRBJ1-2, with D possibly matching TRBD1 (6 bases). Germline CDR1 is SQVTM and CDR2 is ANQGSEA. The CDR3 runs to 11 residues. Trimming took off 5 bases at V and 8 bases at J, with 12 bases between the two ends. The CDR3 sequence: CSVLGARGYTF. CDR3 bases: TGCAGCGTTTTGGGGGCGCGCGGCTACACCTTC.